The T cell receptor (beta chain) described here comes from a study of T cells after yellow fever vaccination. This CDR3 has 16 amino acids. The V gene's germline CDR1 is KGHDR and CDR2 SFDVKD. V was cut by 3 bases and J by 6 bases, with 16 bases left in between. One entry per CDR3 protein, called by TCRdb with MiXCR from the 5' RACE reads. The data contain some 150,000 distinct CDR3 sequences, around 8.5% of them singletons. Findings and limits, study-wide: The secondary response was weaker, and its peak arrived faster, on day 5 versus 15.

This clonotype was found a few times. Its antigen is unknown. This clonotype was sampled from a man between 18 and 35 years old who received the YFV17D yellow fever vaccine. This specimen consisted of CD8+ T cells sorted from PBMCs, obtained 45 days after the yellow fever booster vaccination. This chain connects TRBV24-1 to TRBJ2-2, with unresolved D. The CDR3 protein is CATSDERGDGSGELFF. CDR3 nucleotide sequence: TGTGCCACCAGTGATGAGCGAGGAGATGGATCCGGGGAGCTGTTTTTT.